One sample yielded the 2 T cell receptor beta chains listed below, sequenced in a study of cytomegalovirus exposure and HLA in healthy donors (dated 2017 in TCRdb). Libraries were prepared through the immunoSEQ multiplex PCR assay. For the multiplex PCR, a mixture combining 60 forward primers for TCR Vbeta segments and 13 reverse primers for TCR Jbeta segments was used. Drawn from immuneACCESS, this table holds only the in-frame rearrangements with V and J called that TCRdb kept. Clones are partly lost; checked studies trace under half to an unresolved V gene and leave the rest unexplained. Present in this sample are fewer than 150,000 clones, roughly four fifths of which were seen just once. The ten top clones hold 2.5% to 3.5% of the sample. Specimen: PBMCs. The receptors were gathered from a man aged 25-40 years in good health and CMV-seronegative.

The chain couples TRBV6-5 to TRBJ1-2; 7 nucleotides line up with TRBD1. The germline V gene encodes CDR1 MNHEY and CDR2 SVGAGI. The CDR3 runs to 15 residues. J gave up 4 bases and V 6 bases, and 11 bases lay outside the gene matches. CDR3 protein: CASSTGGTAIYGYTF. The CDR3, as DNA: TGTGCCAGCAGCACCGGCGGGACAGCTATCTATGGCTACACCTTC.

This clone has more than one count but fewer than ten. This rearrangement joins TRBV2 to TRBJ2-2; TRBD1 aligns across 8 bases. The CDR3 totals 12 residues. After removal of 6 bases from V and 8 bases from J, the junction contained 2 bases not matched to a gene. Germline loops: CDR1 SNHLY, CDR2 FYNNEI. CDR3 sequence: CASSGDRGELFF. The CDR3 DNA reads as TGTGCCAGCAGCGGGGACAGGGGGGAGCTGTTTTTT.